The 22 T cell receptor beta chains given below trace back to one sample, sequenced in a study of OX40 agonist ivuxolimab in advanced cancers. This table comes from immunoSEQ multiplex PCR, and its TCRdb copy is limited to in-frame clones, with some not included. The sample lists about 76,000 clones, roughly nine tenths seen once, with 10% to 15% in the top ten. Sequences were derived from CD4+ or CD8+ T cells sorted from blood, sampled in a trial of the OX40 agonist ivuxolimab. The receptors were sampled from an adult with an advanced solid tumor such as melanoma, head and neck, liver or kidney cancer.

This rearrangement joins TRBV27 to TRBJ2-1; 7 positions match TRBD2. Germline-derived CDR1 and CDR2 are MNHEY and SMNVEV (reference sequence). The CDR3 totals 16 residues. V lost 3 bases, J lost 7 bases, and 12 bases stayed unmatched. In nucleotides, the CDR3 is TGTGCCAGCAGTTTTATAAGGGGAGGGCCGGGGAATGAGCAGTTCTTC. Protein sequence: CASSFIRGGPGNEQFF.

The chain couples TRBV6-1 to TRBJ2-7; the D gene is possibly TRBD2 (5 bases). V lost 4 bases to trimming and J lost 2 bases, with 9 bases between them. Germline lookup yields CDR1 MNHNS and CDR2 SASEGT. The CDR3 is made up of 13 amino acids. CDR3 nucleotides: TGTGCCAGCAGTGTTAGCGAACCCTACGAGCAGTACTTC. Translating gives CASSVSEPYEQYF.

The chain employs TRBV19 and TRBJ1-2; weak D call: TRBD1 (5 bases). Germline loops: CDR1 LNHDA, CDR2 SQIVND (reference sequence). The V end lost 7 bases, the J end lost 4 bases, and 13 bases lay between the germline ends. The CDR3 sequence is 13 residues long. The CDR3 sequence: CASKNGQLYGYTF. The CDR3 DNA reads as TGTGCCAGTAAGAACGGACAACTCTATGGCTACACCTTC.

This chain uses TRBV5-1 with TRBJ1-4; the D is unclear. V lost 1 base and J lost 0, with 7 bases in between. Looked up from germline, CDR1 is SGHRS and CDR2 is YFSETQ. The CDR3 is made up of 15 amino acids. As DNA, the CDR3 is TGCGCCAGCAGCTTGTCGCCCGCAACTAATGAAAAACTGTTTTTT. Amino acids: CASSLSPATNEKLFF.

The chain links TRBV30 to TRBJ2-5; possible D gene TRBD1, 7 bases. CDR3 length: 17 residues. Trimming took 1 base from V and 4 from J, leaving 22 bases between them. Per germline, CDR1 GTSNPN and CDR2 SVGIG (reference sequence). CDR3 amino acids: CAWSGYDRVRGGETQYF. The CDR3, as DNA: TGTGCCTGGAGTGGATACGACAGGGTGCGGGGCGGAGAGACCCAGTACTTC.

This clone has only one observation. The chain recombines TRBV11-2 with TRBJ2-3; 8 bases fit TRBD2. V dropped 5 bases and J dropped 0; count of bases not matched to a gene: 7. CDR3 length: 16 amino acids. Germline V CDR1 and CDR2: SGHAT, FQNNGV. The CDR3 is CASSPGGLGSTDTQYF. CDR3 coding DNA: TGTGCCAGCAGCCCCGGGGGACTAGGGAGCACAGATACGCAGTATTTT.

This sequence joins TRBV7-9 and TRBJ2-7; D remains ambiguous. This CDR3 region has 14 residues. V was shortened by 1 base and J by 5 bases, with 12 bases between the two germline ends. Germline lookup yields CDR1 SEHNR and CDR2 FQNEAQ (reference sequence). CDR3 DNA sequence: TGTGCCAGCAGCTTAGGTTCGGAGAGAAACGAGCAGTACTTC. Translating it yields CASSLGSERNEQYF. The entire variable domain, with the rest obtained from reference TRBV7-9 and TRBJ2-7, is as follows: DTGVSQNPRHKITKRGQNVTFRCDPISEHNRLYWYRQTLGQGPEFLTYFQNEAQLEKSRLLSDRFSAERPKGSFSTLEIQRTEQGDSAMYLCASSLGSERNEQYFGPGTRLTVT.

V and J are TRBV6-4 and TRBJ1-5, with D uncertain. Germline V gene sequence: CDR1 MRHNA, CDR2 SNTAGT. Between the trimmed V and J ends, which lost 3 bases and 1 base, there was a span of 4 bases. The CDR3 runs 13 residues. CDR3 DNA sequence: TGTGCCAGCAGTGAAGGGAGCAATCAGCCCCAGCATTTT. Translation: CASSEGSNQPQHF.

The V gene is TRBV11-3, the J gene TRBJ2-1, with D perhaps given as TRBD1 or TRBD2 (6 bases each). V gave up 0 bases and J gave up 4 bases, with 10 bases separating them. Germline V gives CDR1 SGHNT, CDR2 YENEEA. The CDR3 totals 15 residues. The CDR3 DNA reads TGTGCCAGCAGCTTAGAGGAAGGGGGGTACAATGAGCAGTTCTTC. Translation gives CASSLEEGGYNEQFF.

The V and J genes are TRBV4-2 and TRBJ2-1; TRBD2 aligns across 9 bases. This CDR3 contains 17 residues. Trimming took 0 bases from V and 7 from J; bases not matched to a gene: 10. Per germline, CDR1 LGHNA and CDR2 YNFKEQ. CDR3 sequence reads: CASSQEGGSGRMNEQFF. CDR3 nucleotides: TGTGCCAGCAGCCAAGAGGGGGGGAGCGGGAGGATGAATGAGCAGTTCTTC.

The rearrangement links TRBV11-2 to TRBJ2-7; no clear D. Between the trimmed V and J ends, which lost 4 bases and 6 bases, there was a span of 13 bases. The V gene's germline CDR1 is SGHAT and CDR2 FQNNGV. This CDR3 comprises 13 residues. CDR3 DNA sequence: TGTGCCAGCAGCTCCTCCCCGTCTAGCGAGCAGTACTTC. Translation gives CASSSSPSSEQYF.

The chain links TRBV5-4 to TRBJ1-3; D unclear. Germline V lookup: CDR1 SGHNT, CDR2 YYREEE (reference sequence). V lost 3 bases to trimming and J lost 0 bases, with 10 bases between them. This CDR3 has 15 residues. CDR3 sequence (DNA): TGTGCCAGCAGCTCGACAACGAGCTCTGGAAACACCATATATTTT. The encoded protein is CASSSTTSSGNTIYF.

The rearrangement links TRBV6-6 to TRBJ2-7; 7 positions match TRBD1. This CDR3 is built from 15 residues. Germline V gene data show CDR1 as MNHNY and CDR2 as SVGAGI (reference sequence). The J segment lost 2 bases and the V segment lost 1 base, leaving 5 bases of the junction unmatched. CDR3 DNA sequence: TGTGCCAGCAGTTACTTAGGGGGCAACGCCTACGAGCAGTACTTC. It codes for CASSYLGGNAYEQYF.

The table lists this clone with a count of one. The chain carries TRBV4-1 and TRBJ2-2; 11 nucleotides agree with TRBD2. Germline assignment: CDR1 MGHRA and CDR2 YSYEKL. Trimming cost V 2 bases and J 8 bases; bases outside gene matches: 7. The CDR3 length is 16 residues. Written as DNA, the CDR3 is TGCGCCAGCAGCCAAATAGCGGGAGGGCCGGGAGGGGAGCTGTTTTTT. Translated, it gives CASSQIAGGPGGELFF.

The chain employs TRBV30 and TRBJ1-3; TRBD1 matches 7 bases. With 4 bases clipped from V and 4 bases from J, the junction kept 7 bases outside the gene matches. This CDR3 spans 14 amino acids. Germline-derived CDR1 and CDR2 are GTSNPN and SVGIG (reference sequence). As DNA, the CDR3 is TGTGCCTGGACACAGGGGCAGACAGGAAACACCATATATTTT. Protein product: CAWTQGQTGNTIYF.

The V call is TRBV6-5, the J call TRBJ2-7, with 8 bases aligning to TRBD1. Germline V gene data show CDR1 as MNHEY and CDR2 as SVGAGI. This CDR3 is 14 amino acids long. V shed 4 bases, J shed 3 bases, and the junction held 5 bases outside the gene matches. The CDR3, as DNA: TGTGCCAGCAGTTTTGGGACAGGAAACTACGAGCAGTACTTC. Translated: CASSFGTGNYEQYF.

The chain combines TRBV20-1 with TRBJ2-1; a possible D gene is TRBD1 (6 bases). The CDR3 length is 11 residues. Trimming took 6 bases from V and 10 from J, leaving 13 bases between them. Looked up from germline, CDR1 is DFQATT and CDR2 is SNEGSKA (reference sequence). The CDR3 region has the DNA TGCAGTGCCCTGGGACAAGGGGAGCAGTTCTTC. Its translation is CSALGQGEQFF.

The genes are TRBV6-1 and TRBJ1-1; a weak D match, TRBD1 (5 bases). The germline V gene encodes CDR1 MNHNS and CDR2 SASEGT. V lost 7 bases and J 5 bases, leaving 14 bases between the germline ends. The CDR3 is made up of 13 amino acids. The CDR3 is CASIGAWVTEAFF. The DNA of the CDR3 is TGTGCCAGCATTGGGGCTTGGGTAACTGAAGCTTTCTTT.

The chain joins TRBV19 to TRBJ1-5; TRBD1 is a possible D gene (5 bases). Trimming removed 0 bases at V and 11 bases at J, with 14 bases between. Germline V gene data show CDR1 as LNHDA and CDR2 as SQIVND (reference sequence). CDR3 length: 14 amino acids. For the CDR3, the DNA is TGTGCCAGTAGTATAGAGGGACCCTCTCGGGCCCAGCATTTT. It translates to CASSIEGPSRAQHF.

The CDR3 DNA follows: TGTGCCAGCAGTGAACATTCAGCTAACTATGGCTACACCTTC. Translating gives CASSEHSANYGYTF. This chain links TRBV6-1 with TRBJ1-2; D remains unclear. Trimming stripped 2 bases from V and 0 bases from J, with 7 bases between. Germline V gene data show CDR1 as MNHNS and CDR2 as SASEGT. The CDR3 has 14 amino acids.

V is TRBV15 and J is TRBJ2-2, with TRBD1 matching 8 bases. The CDR3 runs to 18 residues. V trimming: 0 bases; J trimming: 6 bases; junction bases outside the gene matches: 12. The V gene's germline CDR1 is LNHNV and CDR2 YYDKDF (reference sequence). CDR3 protein: CATSRDSSRGRYPGELFF. The CDR3 nucleotides are TGTGCCACCAGCAGAGATTCTTCCAGGGGGCGATATCCCGGGGAGCTGTTTTTT.

The V and J genes are TRBV2 and TRBJ1-1; D gene uncertain. There are 13 residues in the CDR3. V was shortened by 8 bases and J by 5 bases, with 15 bases between the two germline ends. Germline assignment: CDR1 SNHLY and CDR2 FYNNEI. CDR3 sequence (DNA): TGTGCCAGCCGACCAAACGGAGGAACTGAAGCTTTCTTT. Amino acid sequence: CASRPNGGTEAFF.